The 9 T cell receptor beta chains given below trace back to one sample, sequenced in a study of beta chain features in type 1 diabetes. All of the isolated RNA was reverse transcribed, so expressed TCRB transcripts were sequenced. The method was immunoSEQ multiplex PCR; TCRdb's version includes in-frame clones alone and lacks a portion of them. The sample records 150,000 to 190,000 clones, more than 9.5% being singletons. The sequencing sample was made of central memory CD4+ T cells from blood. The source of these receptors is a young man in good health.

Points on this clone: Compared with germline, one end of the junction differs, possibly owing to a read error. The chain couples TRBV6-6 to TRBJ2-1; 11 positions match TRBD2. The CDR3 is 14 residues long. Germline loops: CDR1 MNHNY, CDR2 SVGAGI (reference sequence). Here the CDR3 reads CASSYGPTSGNRVF. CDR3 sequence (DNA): TGTGCCAGCAGTTACGGCCCGACTAGCGGGAATAGAGTCTTC.

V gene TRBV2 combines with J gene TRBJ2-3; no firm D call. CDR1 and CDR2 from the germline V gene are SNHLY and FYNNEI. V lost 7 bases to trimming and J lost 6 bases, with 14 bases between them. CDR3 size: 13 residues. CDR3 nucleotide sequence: TGTGCCAGCAAGGACCCAACCCCGGATACGCAGTATTTT. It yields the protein CASKDPTPDTQYF.

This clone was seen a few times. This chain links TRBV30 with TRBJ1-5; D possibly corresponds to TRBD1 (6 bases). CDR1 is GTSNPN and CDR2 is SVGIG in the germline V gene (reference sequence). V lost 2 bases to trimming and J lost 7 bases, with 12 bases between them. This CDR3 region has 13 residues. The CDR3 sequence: CAWSQGSLQPQHF. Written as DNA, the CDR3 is TGTGCCTGGAGTCAGGGGTCCTTACAGCCCCAGCATTTT.

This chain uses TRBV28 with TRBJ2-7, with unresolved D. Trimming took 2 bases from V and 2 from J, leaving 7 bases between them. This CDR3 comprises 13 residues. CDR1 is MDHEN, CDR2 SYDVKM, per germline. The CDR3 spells CASSLPRTYEQYF. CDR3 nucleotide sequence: TGTGCCAGCAGTTTACCCAGGACCTACGAGCAGTACTTC.

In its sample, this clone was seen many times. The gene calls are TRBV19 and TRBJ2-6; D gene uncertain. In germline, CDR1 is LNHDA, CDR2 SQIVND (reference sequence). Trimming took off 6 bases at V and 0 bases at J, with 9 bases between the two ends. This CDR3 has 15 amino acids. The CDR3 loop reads CASSPQPSGANVLTF. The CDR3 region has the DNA TGTGCCAGTAGCCCGCAGCCCTCTGGGGCCAACGTCCTGACTTTC.

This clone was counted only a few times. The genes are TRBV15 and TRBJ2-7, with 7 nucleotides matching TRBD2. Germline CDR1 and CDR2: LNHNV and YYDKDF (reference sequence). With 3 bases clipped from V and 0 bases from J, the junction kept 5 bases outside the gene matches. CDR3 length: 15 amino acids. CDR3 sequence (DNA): TGTGCCACCAGCAGTCCACTAGCGTCCTCCTACGAGCAGTACTTC. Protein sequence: CATSSPLASSYEQYF. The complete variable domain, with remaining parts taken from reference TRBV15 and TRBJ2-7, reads DAMVIQNPRYQVTQFGKPVTLSCSQTLNHNVMYWYQQKSSQAPKLLFHYYDKDFNNEADTPDNFQSRRPNTSFCFLDIRSPGLGDTAMYLCATSSPLASSYEQYFGPGTRLTVT.

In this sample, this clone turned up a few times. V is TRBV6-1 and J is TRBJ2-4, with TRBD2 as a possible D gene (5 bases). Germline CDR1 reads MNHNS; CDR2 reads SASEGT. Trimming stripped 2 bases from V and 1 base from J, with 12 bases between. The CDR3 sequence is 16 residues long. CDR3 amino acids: CASSEREGWAKNIQYF. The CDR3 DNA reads TGTGCCAGCAGTGAACGAGAGGGCTGGGCCAAAAACATTCAGTACTTC.

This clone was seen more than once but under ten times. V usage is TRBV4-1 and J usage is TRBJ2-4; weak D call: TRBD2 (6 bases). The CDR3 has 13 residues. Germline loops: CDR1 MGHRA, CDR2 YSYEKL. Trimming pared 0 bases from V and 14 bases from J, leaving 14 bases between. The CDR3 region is CASSQDPAGLKYF. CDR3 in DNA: TGCGCCAGCAGCCAAGATCCGGCGGGGTTGAAGTACTTC.

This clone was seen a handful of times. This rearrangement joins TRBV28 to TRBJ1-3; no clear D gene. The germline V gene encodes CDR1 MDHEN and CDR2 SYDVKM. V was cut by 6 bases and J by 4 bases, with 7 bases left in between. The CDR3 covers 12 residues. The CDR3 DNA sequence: TGTGCCAGCAGCCAACAGGGAAACACCATATATTTT. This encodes CASSQQGNTIYF.